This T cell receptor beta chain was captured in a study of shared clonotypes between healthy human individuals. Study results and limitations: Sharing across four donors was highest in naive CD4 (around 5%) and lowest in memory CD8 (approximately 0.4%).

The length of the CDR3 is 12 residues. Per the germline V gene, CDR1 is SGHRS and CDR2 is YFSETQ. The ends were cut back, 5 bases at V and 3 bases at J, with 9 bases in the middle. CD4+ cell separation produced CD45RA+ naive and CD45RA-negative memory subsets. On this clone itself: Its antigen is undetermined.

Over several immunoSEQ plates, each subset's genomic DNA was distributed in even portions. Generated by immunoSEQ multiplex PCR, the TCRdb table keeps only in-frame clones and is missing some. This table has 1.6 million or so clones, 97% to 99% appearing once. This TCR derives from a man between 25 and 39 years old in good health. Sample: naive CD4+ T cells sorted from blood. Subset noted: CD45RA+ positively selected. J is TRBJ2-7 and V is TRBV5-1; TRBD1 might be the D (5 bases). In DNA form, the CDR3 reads TGCGCCAGCAGACTGGACAACTACGAGCAGTACTTC. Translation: CASRLDNYEQYF.